This T cell receptor (beta chain) was observed in a study of blood T cells in healthy people across ages (dated by TCRdb to 2015 to 2017). For the wider study: In model experiments, roughly one uniquely barcoded TCR beta cDNA molecule per two T cells was captured by template switching. Two additional independent replicas of 1 million unique cDNA reads from the same blood draw were analyzed for two donors (one aged 18 to 30 and one aged 80 or older). Age-related changes in TCR beta repertoire diversity were measured in the study by deep sequencing normalized with unique cDNA molecular identifiers. To avoid experimental bias, donors of different ages were randomly spread across the sequencing lanes. Four age groups were formed from the donors: young (average approximately 17 years), middle-aged (approximately 42), aged (about 62) and long-lived (82). The full study reports these points: Compared with the aged group, the long-lived group had more naive CD4+ T cells, fewer expanded clones and increased TCR diversity, suggesting age selection. There was a strong correlation between observed TCR beta diversity and the percentage of naive T cells measured by flow cytometry. Total diversity estimates from one million sequenced T cells were considered lower bounds and underestimates. Donor CMV infection status was unknown, potentially confounding age-related changes in expanded clonotypes. As age increased, observed TCR beta diversity per million T cells dropped in a roughly linear way, and a significant reduction was already evident by age approximately 40. Since profiling was done on bulk unsorted PBMCs, naive and antigen-experienced compartments could not be conclusively compared.

The approximately 41 donors, aged about 6 to 95 years, were systemically healthy Caucasian individuals from Russia. Each donor gave approximately 9.3 milliliters of peripheral blood, collected into EDTA-treated Vacutainer tubes. Ficoll-Paque density-gradient centrifugation was used to isolate PBMCs, with at least 7 million obtained per sample. Total RNA was extracted from PBMCs with Trizol reagent, with at least 5.5 micrograms obtained per sample. For every donor, an aliquot of PBMCs went through flow cytometry to measure the percentages of naive CD45RAhigh/CD27high T cells. Details on this clonotype: The antigen this receptor binds is unknown. No base quality values were provided; no much bigger clone lies one nucleotide off.

The germline V gene specifies SGHRS as CDR1 and YFSETQ as CDR2. The CDR3 spans 17 residues, from the cysteine through the phenylalanine. Only the CDR3 portion is preserved as DNA: 51 bases, with reading frame beginning at the first base. Ends trimmed: V by 4 bases, J by 1 base; bases unmatched to a gene: 13. The library was prepared using 5' RACE. The listed sequencing device is Illumina HiSeq 2500. A second PCR of 7 to 11 cycles was performed with a sample-barcoded 5' primer and a J-beta primer mix. A unique molecular identifier was introduced onto each TCR beta cDNA molecule by a template-switch 5' adaptor carrying 12 random nucleotides. At least 3 million CDR3-containing paired-end reads were obtained from each sample. First-strand cDNA synthesis was performed from all RNA using the Mint cDNA synthesis kit, with priming by a TRBC-specific oligonucleotide. All cDNA was treated with uracil-DNA glycosylase and then went through a first 18-cycle PCR with the universal primers M1SS and BC2_uni_R. The original methods were these. For normalization, 1 million high-quality reads were randomly selected from each sample, with every read carrying a distinct molecular identifier. Reads sharing molecular identifiers were discarded rather than binned into consensus sequences. MiTCR, set to a Q25 quality threshold and the strictest error-elimination algorithm, was used for CDR3 identification, clonotype clustering and error correction. A nonparametric unseen species model with Euler transformation was used to estimate a lower bound on total TCR beta diversity. TCRdb ran its own pipeline on the public reads, namely fastp trimming at Q25 and MiXCR clone calling, and kept in-frame beta chains. Rows are unified per CDR3 protein, each entry keeping the most common DNA and genes. V and J calls and clone size were set by TCRdb, not the authors. The sample profile shows over a million distinct CDR3 sequences; around two fifths of them were found once. The leading ten clones occupy roughly 7.9% of the sample.

The sample was blood. This TCR came from a woman aged 18-29 years in good health. The chain joins TRBV5-1 to TRBJ2-5, with 7 junctional bases fitting TRBD1. The nucleotide sequence reads TGCGCCAGCAGCGTGGACAGGACGAGAAGTCTCCAAGAGACCCAGTACTTC. This gives the protein CASSVDRTRSLQETQYF.